These 18 T cell receptor beta chains were all obtained from the same sample, sequenced in a study of OX40 agonist ivuxolimab in advanced cancers. Profiling relied on immunoSEQ multiplex PCR, and the TCRdb table lists in-frame clones only, not all of them. The table has about 50,000 clones, around 90% seen once. Source: CD4+ or CD8+ T cells sorted from blood, taken in a trial of the OX40 agonist ivuxolimab. The receptors originated from an adult with an advanced solid tumor such as melanoma, head and neck, liver or kidney cancer.

The rearrangement joins TRBV6-5 to TRBJ1-1; 7 nucleotides match TRBD1. The V segment lost 2 bases and the J segment 5 bases; nucleotides outside the gene matches: 5. Germline CDR1 and CDR2: MNHEY and SVGAGI. The CDR3 extends over 14 amino acids. The CDR3 spells CASSYEGAWTEAFF. The CDR3 DNA is TGTGCCAGCAGTTACGAGGGGGCTTGGACTGAAGCTTTCTTT.

The chain employs TRBV5-5 and TRBJ2-7, with D unresolved. The germline gives CDR1 SGHKS, CDR2 YYEKEE (reference sequence). Trimming removed 4 bases at V and 2 bases at J, with 13 bases between. This CDR3 is built from 14 residues. CDR3 coding DNA: TGTGCCAGCAGCACCTCAGGAGAGGCCTACGAGCAGTACTTC. Its translation is CASSTSGEAYEQYF.

The rearrangement links TRBV5-1 to TRBJ2-5, with TRBD1 as a possible D gene (6 bases). CDR3 length: 14 residues. The V gene lost 4 bases and the J gene lost 5 bases, with 15 bases spanning the gap. Germline assignment: CDR1 SGHRS and CDR2 YFSETQ. The CDR3 nucleotides read TGCGCCAGCAGCCCAATAGGGGGTGACGAGACCCAGTACTTC. The encoded protein is CASSPIGGDETQYF.

This chain uses TRBV19 with TRBJ2-1, with TRBD2 matching over 7 bases. V was clipped by 3 bases and J by 3 bases; unmatched bases: 11. Per germline, CDR1 LNHDA and CDR2 SQIVND (reference sequence). CDR3 length: 17 amino acids. As DNA, the CDR3 is TGTGCCAGTAGTATCTCCCTACTAGCGACCCGCTACAATGAGCAGTTCTTC. This sequence encodes CASSISLLATRYNEQFF.

The CDR3, as DNA: TGTGCCAGCAGCTCTCGGGGGGGGGCCCAGTACTTC. Its protein is CASSSRGGAQYF. V is TRBV7-2 and J is TRBJ2-5; TRBD2 matches 8 bases. Germline CDR1 and CDR2: SGHTA and FQGNSA. J lost 9 bases, V lost 4 bases, and 4 bases had no gene match. The CDR3 sequence is 12 residues long. Complete variable domain (other parts from reference TRBV7-2 and TRBJ2-5): GAGVSQSPSNKVTEKGKDVELRCDPISGHTALYWYRQSLGQGLEFLIYFQGNSAPDKSGLPSDRFSAERTGGSVSTLTIQRTQQEDSAVYLCASSSRGGAQYFGPGTRLLVL.

The rearrangement joins TRBV11-2 to TRBJ2-1; 10 positions agree with TRBD2. Germline lookup yields CDR1 SGHAT and CDR2 FQNNGV. Trimming cost V 5 bases and J 9 bases; bases outside gene matches: 7. This CDR3 region has 14 residues. The CDR3 spells CASSTSGIAGEQFF. The CDR3 DNA reads as TGTGCCAGCAGCACTAGCGGGATCGCCGGTGAGCAGTTCTTC.

The chain uses TRBV10-3 and TRBJ2-3, with D uncertain. The V end lost 3 bases, the J end lost 2 bases, and 9 bases lay between the germline ends. The CDR3 sequence is 14 residues long. Germline V CDR1 and CDR2: ENHRY, SYGVKD. The CDR3 is CAISDPIYTDTQYF. The CDR3 nucleotides are TGTGCCATCAGTGACCCCATCTACACAGATACGCAGTATTTT.

The gene calls are TRBV9 and TRBJ1-2; no clear D gene. V was pared by 0 bases and J by 3 bases, with 12 bases between. Germline V gene data show CDR1 as SGDLS and CDR2 as YYNGEE. The CDR3 consists of 15 residues. The CDR3 region has the DNA TGTGCCAGCAGCGTAGTTTTTGGGAGGGACTATGGCTACACCTTC. Protein: CASSVVFGRDYGYTF.

The chain has TRBV18 and TRBJ2-3, with 9 nucleotides matching TRBD1. The CDR3 has 16 residues. Looked up from germline, CDR1 is KGHSH and CDR2 is LQKENI. Trimming at V came to 2 bases and at J to 0 bases, leaving 3 bases not matched to a gene. This chain's CDR3 is CASSPGQGTSTDTQYF. The CDR3 DNA sequence: TGTGCCAGCTCACCAGGACAGGGGACTAGCACAGATACGCAGTATTTT.

The chain carries TRBV10-3 and TRBJ2-3, with D uncertain. Trimming pared 4 bases from V and 3 bases from J, leaving 5 bases between. The CDR3 loop spans 12 amino acids. Germline CDR1 reads ENHRY; CDR2 reads SYGVKD. The CDR3 nucleotides are TGTGCCATCAGTGGGAATACAGATACGCAGTATTTT. Its protein is CAISGNTDTQYF.

The rearrangement joins TRBV5-6 to TRBJ2-3, with D unclear. The CDR3 loop spans 17 amino acids. Germline V gene lookup returns CDR1 SGHDT and CDR2 YYEEEE. Trimming shortened V by 2 bases and J by 4 bases, and 20 bases separated the two germline ends. The CDR3 DNA is TGTGCCAGCAGCTTTAAGGCAGCCCTAGGGCCCGCAGATACGCAGTATTTT. Translated: CASSFKAALGPADTQYF.

This sequence joins TRBV5-1 and TRBJ1-1, with D unresolved. The CDR3 covers 15 residues. V lost 1 base and J 3 bases, leaving 13 bases between the germline ends. CDR1 and CDR2 (germline): SGHRS, YFSETQ. The CDR3 DNA follows: TGCGCCAGCAGCTTGACCTTAGGGTTTGACACTGAAGCTTTCTTT. It encodes CASSLTLGFDTEAFF. Full variable domain (rest looked up from reference TRBV5-1 and TRBJ1-1): KAGVTQTPRYLIKTRGQQVTLSCSPISGHRSVSWYQQTPGQGLQFLFEYFSETQRNKGNFPGRFSGRQFSNSRSEMNVSTLELGDSALYLCASSLTLGFDTEAFFGQGTRLTVV.

A word on this clone: At one end the junction does not follow the germline gene, possibly because of a read error. The rearrangement uses TRBV18 and TRBJ1-1, with TRBD1 matching 7 bases. The germline V gene has CDR1 KGHSH and CDR2 LQKENI. This CDR3 has 13 amino acids. The CDR3 reads CASSPGTDLVGIF. The CDR3 coding sequence is TGTGCCAGCTCACCCGGGACAGACTTAGTGGGTATCTTT.

The CDR3 sequence is CASSIRAPGSDEQYF. The CDR3, as DNA: TGTGCCAGTAGTATAAGGGCTCCCGGCTCGGACGAGCAGTACTTC. The chain is built from TRBV19 and TRBJ2-5; D not certain. TRBJ2-7 matches the DNA end more closely, so the J call is doubtful. CDR1 is LNHDA and CDR2 is SQIVND in the germline V gene (reference sequence). The CDR3 is made up of 15 amino acids.

V gene TRBV5-4 combines with J gene TRBJ2-3; D possibly corresponds to TRBD1 (5 bases). Germline CDR1 reads SGHNT; CDR2 reads YYREEE (reference sequence). The ends were cut back, 0 bases at V and 0 bases at J, with 8 bases in the middle. The CDR3 totals 15 residues. The CDR3 DNA follows: TGTGCCAGCAGCTTGGACAGGACAAGCACAGATACGCAGTATTTT. The encoded protein is CASSLDRTSTDTQYF.

The chain couples TRBV7-6 to TRBJ2-7; possible D gene TRBD2, 5 bases. Germline V gives CDR1 SGHVS, CDR2 FNYEAQ. Trimming took off 6 bases at V and 0 bases at J, with 12 bases between the two ends. The CDR3 sequence is 14 residues long. The CDR3 sequence: CASSFRTDSYEQYF. The CDR3 nucleotides are TGTGCCAGCAGTTTCCGGACTGACTCCTACGAGCAGTACTTC. Combining the CDR3 with reference TRBV7-6 and TRBJ2-7 gives the whole variable domain GAGVSQSPRYKVTKRGQDVALRCDPISGHVSLYWYRQALGQGPEFLTYFNYEAQQDKSGLPNDRFSAERPEGSISTLTIQRTEQRDSAMYRCASSFRTDSYEQYFGPGTRLTVT.

The gene calls are TRBV19 and TRBJ2-2; TRBD2 matches at 14 bases. Germline V gives CDR1 LNHDA, CDR2 SQIVND (reference sequence). V shed 4 bases, J shed 5 bases, and the junction held 12 bases outside the gene matches. CDR3 size: 19 residues. The CDR3 spells CASSTRLAGGPSITGELFF. The CDR3 nucleotides read TGTGCCAGTAGTACACGACTAGCGGGAGGGCCCTCAATAACCGGGGAGCTGTTTTTT.

This clone was counted between two and nine times. CDR3 sequence: CASSSTLRPYTEAFF. CDR3 nucleotide sequence: TGCGCCAGCAGCTCAACTCTCCGTCCGTACACTGAAGCTTTCTTT. V gene TRBV5-1 combines with J gene TRBJ1-1; unclear D gene. V dropped 3 bases and J dropped 3 bases, with 15 bases sitting between them. The CDR3 runs to 15 residues. Germline V gene data show CDR1 as SGHRS and CDR2 as YFSETQ.